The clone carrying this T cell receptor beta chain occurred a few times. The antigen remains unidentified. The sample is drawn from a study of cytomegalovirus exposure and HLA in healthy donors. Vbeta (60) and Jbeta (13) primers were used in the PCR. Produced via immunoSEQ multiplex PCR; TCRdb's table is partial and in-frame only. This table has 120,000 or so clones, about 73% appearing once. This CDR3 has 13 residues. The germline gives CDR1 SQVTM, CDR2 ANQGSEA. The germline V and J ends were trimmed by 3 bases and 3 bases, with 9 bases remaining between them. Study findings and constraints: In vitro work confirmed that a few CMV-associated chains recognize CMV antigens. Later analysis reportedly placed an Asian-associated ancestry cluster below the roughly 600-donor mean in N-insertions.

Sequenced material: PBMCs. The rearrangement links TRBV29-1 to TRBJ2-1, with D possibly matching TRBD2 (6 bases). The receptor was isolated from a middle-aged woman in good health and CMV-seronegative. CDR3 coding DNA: TGCAGCGTTGAGTTGGACTACTACAATGAGCAGTTCTTC. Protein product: CSVELDYYNEQFF.